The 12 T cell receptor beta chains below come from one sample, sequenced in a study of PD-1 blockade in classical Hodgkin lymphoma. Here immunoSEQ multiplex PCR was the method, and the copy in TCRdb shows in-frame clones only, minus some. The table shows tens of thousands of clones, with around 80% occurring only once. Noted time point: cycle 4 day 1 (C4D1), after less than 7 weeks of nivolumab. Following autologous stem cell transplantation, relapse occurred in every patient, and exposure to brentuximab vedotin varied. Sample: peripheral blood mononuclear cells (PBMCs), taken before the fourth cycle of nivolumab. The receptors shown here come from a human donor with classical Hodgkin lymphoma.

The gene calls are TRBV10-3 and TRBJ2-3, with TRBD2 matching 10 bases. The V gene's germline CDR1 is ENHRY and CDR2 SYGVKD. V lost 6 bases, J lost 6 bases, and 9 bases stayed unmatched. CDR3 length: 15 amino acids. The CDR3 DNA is TGTGCCATCAGCGGGGGAGCGGGAGGGGGGGATACGCAGTATTTT. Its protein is CAISGGAGGGDTQYF.

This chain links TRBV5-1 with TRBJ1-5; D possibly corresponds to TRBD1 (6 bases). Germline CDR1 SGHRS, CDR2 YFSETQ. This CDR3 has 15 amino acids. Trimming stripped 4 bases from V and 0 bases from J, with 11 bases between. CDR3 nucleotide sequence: TGCGCCAGCAGCCCGGGGGCCAATAGCAATCAGCCCCAGCATTTT. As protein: CASSPGANSNQPQHF.

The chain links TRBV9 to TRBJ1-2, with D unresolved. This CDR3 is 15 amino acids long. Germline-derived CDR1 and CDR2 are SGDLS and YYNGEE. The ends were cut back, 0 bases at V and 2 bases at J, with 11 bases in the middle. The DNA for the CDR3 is TGTGCCAGCAGCGTAGCAATCTCCCCAAACTATGGCTACACCTTC. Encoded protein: CASSVAISPNYGYTF.

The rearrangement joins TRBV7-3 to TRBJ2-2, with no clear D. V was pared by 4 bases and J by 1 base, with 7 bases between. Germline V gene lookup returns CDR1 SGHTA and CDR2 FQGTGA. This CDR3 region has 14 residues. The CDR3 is CASSSQGNTGELFF. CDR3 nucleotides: TGTGCCAGCAGCTCCCAAGGGAACACCGGGGAGCTGTTTTTT.

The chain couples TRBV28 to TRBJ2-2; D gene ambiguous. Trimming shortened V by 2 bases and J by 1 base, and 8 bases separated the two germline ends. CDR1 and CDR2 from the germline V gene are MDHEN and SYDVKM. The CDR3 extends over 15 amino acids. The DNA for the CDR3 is TGTGCCAGCAGTTTAACCTGGGAGAACACCGGGGAGCTGTTTTTT. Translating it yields CASSLTWENTGELFF.

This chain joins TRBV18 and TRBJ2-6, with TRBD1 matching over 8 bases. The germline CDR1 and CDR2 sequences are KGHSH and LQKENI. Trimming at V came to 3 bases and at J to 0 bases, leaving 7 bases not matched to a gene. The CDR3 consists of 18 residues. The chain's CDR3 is CASSPIGQGLSGANVLTF. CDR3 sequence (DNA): TGTGCCAGCTCACCTATAGGACAGGGACTCTCTGGGGCCAACGTCCTGACTTTC.

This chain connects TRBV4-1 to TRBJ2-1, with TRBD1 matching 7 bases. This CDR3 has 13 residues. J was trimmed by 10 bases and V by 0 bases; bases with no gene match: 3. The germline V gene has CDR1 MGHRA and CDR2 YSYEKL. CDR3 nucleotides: TGCGCCAGCAGCCAAGAGAGGGACAGCGAGCAGTTCTTC. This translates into CASSQERDSEQFF.

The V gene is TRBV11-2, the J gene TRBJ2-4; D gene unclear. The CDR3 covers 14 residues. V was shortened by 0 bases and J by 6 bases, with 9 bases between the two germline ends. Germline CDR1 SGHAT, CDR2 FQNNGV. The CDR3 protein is CASSLDPASNIQYF. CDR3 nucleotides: TGTGCCAGCAGCTTAGATCCCGCCTCAAACATTCAGTACTTC.

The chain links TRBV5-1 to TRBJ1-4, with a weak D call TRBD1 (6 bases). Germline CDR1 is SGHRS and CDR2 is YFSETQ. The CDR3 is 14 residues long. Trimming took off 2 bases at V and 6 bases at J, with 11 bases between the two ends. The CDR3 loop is CASSFRRGDEKLFF. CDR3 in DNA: TGCGCCAGCAGCTTCCGCAGGGGCGATGAAAAACTGTTTTTT. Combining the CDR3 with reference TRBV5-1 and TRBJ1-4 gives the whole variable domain KAGVTQTPRYLIKTRGQQVTLSCSPISGHRSVSWYQQTPGQGLQFLFEYFSETQRNKGNFPGRFSGRQFSNSRSEMNVSTLELGDSALYLCASSFRRGDEKLFFGSGTQLSVL.

The CDR3 sequence: CASSWGHGRDTQYF. CDR3 coding DNA: TGCGCCAGCAGCTGGGGCCACGGGCGGGATACGCAGTATTTT. V gene TRBV5-1 combines with J gene TRBJ2-3; D is possibly TRBD1 (5 bases). The CDR3 is 14 residues long. Germline V gene sequence: CDR1 SGHRS, CDR2 YFSETQ. Trimming pared 3 bases from V and 6 bases from J, leaving 14 bases between.

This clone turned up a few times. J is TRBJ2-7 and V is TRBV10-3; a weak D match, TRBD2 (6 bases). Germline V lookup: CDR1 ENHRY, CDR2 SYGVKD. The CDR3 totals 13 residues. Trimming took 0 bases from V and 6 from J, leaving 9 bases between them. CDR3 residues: CAISESSGGEQYF. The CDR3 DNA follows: TGTGCCATCAGTGAGTCGTCCGGGGGCGAGCAGTACTTC.

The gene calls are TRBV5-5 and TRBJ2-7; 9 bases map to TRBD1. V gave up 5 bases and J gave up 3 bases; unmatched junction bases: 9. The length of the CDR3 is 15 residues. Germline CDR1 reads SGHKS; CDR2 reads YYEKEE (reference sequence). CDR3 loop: CASRDEQGANYEQYF. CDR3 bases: TGTGCCAGCAGGGATGAACAGGGGGCTAACTACGAGCAGTACTTC.